This T cell receptor (beta chain) was sequenced for a study of T cells after posttransplantation cyclophosphamide. Overall study results and limits: TRB overlap between skin or GI tissue T cells and blood was limited. Recipient CMV seropositivity and CMV reactivation strongly tracked TRB clonality.

This clone was seen many times. What it binds is not known. V lost 4 bases and J lost 4, with 18 bases in between. CDR1 is LGHNA, CDR2 YSLEER, per germline. The CDR3 length is 16 residues. TCRdb keeps only in-frame clones here, not all; method: immunoSEQ multiplex PCR. The sample holds about 7,900 clones, and no clone turns up only once. Cyclophosphamide on days +3 and +4 followed busulfan-fludarabine conditioning and a marrow graft. The material sequenced was PBMCs, taken after an allogeneic stem cell transplant with post-transplant cyclophosphamide. This receptor was obtained from a male patient aged 25-45 years who received an allogeneic stem cell transplant from an unrelated donor, was CMV-positive, and had acute and chronic GVHD. A share of the T cells may be of graft donor origin. The V call is TRBV4-3, the J call TRBJ2-3; D possibly corresponds to TRBD2 (6 bases). CDR3 region: CASSRRLFTSPDTQYF. CDR3 DNA: TGCGCCAGCAGCCGGCGACTATTTACTAGCCCAGATACGCAGTATTTT.